These 15 T cell receptor beta chains originate from one sample sequenced in a study of T cell repertoires in cytomegalovirus infection. MiXCR was run by TCRdb on the reads, yielding one entry per CDR3 protein. The data hold around 900,000 distinct CDR3 sequences, with about a third observed a single time. No antigen has been assigned to these receptors. The sequences come from cultured CD8+ T cells from PBMCs, collected from culture after CMV antigen stimulation. These receptor sequences come from a human donor in good health (CMV status not recorded). Some clones in this sample may be carry-over from other donors' samples.

This clonotype was detected only a few times. The chain couples TRBV9 to TRBJ2-5; TRBD2 aligns across 14 bases. The length of the CDR3 is 17 residues. J lost 4 bases, V lost 0 bases, and 5 bases had no gene match. In germline, CDR1 is SGDLS, CDR2 YYNGEE. The CDR3 here is CASSVGGTSGGRETQYF. Written as DNA, the CDR3 is TGTGCCAGCAGCGTAGGGGGGACTAGCGGGGGACGAGAGACCCAGTACTTC.

The sample holds a few counts of this clonotype. V usage is TRBV2 and J usage is TRBJ2-1; the D gene could be TRBD1 or TRBD2 (6 bases each). Looked up from germline, CDR1 is SNHLY and CDR2 is FYNNEI. V shed 10 bases and J shed 0 bases, with 13 bases lying between them. The length of the CDR3 is 14 residues. CDR3 region: CAISGALSYNEQFF. The DNA of the CDR3 is TGTGCCATCTCGGGGGCCCTCTCCTACAATGAGCAGTTCTTC.

V is TRBV6-2 or TRBV6-3 and J is TRBJ2-1, with TRBD1 as a possible D gene (5 bases). The CDR3 is 16 amino acids. V was trimmed by 2 bases and J by 5 bases, leaving 16 bases between them. Looked up from germline, CDR1 is MNHEY and CDR2 is SVGEGT. This CDR3 is CASSYDSILLHNEQFF. CDR3 bases: TGTGCCAGCAGTTACGACAGTATATTACTACACAATGAGCAGTTCTTC.

This clonotype showed up just a few times. Written as DNA, the CDR3 is TGTGCCAGCAGTTACGCCCAGGGGTCGGCCTATGGCTACACCTTC. Encoded protein: CASSYAQGSAYGYTF. The chain employs TRBV6-5 and TRBJ1-2; D is perhaps TRBD1 (6 bases). V lost 2 bases to trimming and J lost 4 bases, with 14 bases between them. The CDR3 runs 15 residues. Germline V gene data show CDR1 as MNHEY and CDR2 as SVGAGI.

V gene TRBV6-6 combines with J gene TRBJ1-2; D is ambiguous. The CDR3 covers 13 residues. The germline gives CDR1 MNHNY, CDR2 SVGAGI (reference sequence). V was cut by 0 bases and J by 9 bases, with 11 bases left in between. This chain's CDR3 is CASSYSLSDSYTF. The DNA for the CDR3 is TGTGCCAGCAGTTACTCTTTGAGTGACAGCTACACCTTC.

Remarks on this clonotype: A much larger clone is a single base away; this may be a read error. The chain employs TRBV7-6 and TRBJ2-3; TRBD1 matches at 8 bases. Losses at the gene ends were 1 base for V and 4 bases for J; bases not matched to a gene: 7. This CDR3 comprises 16 residues. Germline CDR1 reads SGHVS; CDR2 reads FNYEAQ. CDR3 sequence reads: CASSLVTGVSADTQYF. The CDR3, as DNA: TGTGCCAGCAGCTTAGTGACAGGGGTTAGCGCAGATACGCAGTATTTT. The full variable domain, completed using reference TRBV7-6 and TRBJ2-3, is GAGVSQSPRYKVTKRGQDVALRCDPISGHVSLYWYRQALGQGPEFLTYFNYEAQQDKSGLPNDRFSAERPEGSISTLTIQRTEQRDSAMYRCASSLVTGVSADTQYFGPGTRLTVL.

J is TRBJ2-7 and V is TRBV19, with TRBD1 matching 8 bases. The CDR3 loop spans 14 amino acids. With 6 bases clipped from V and 5 bases from J, the junction kept 9 bases outside the gene matches. Germline V gene sequence: CDR1 LNHDA, CDR2 SQIVND (reference sequence). The CDR3 reads CASSETGEVDEQYF. CDR3 bases: TGTGCCAGTAGCGAGACAGGGGAGGTCGACGAGCAGTACTTC.

This clonotype was counted at least ten times. The chain carries TRBV7-8 and TRBJ2-3; 8 positions match TRBD2. The CDR3 loop spans 15 amino acids. Germline V CDR1 and CDR2: SGHVS, FQNEAQ. Trimming removed 1 base from V and 5 bases from J; junction bases left unmatched: 5. The CDR3 nucleotides read TGTGCCAGCAGCTTAGTGGGCGGGGGGTTAGATACGCAGTATTTT. It codes for CASSLVGGGLDTQYF.

J is TRBJ1-1 and V is TRBV2; D ambiguous. Germline CDR1 SNHLY, CDR2 FYNNEI. This CDR3 comprises 11 residues. V was pared by 10 bases and J by 0 bases, with 6 bases between. This CDR3 reads CATQVNTEAFF. The CDR3, as DNA: TGTGCCACCCAGGTGAACACTGAAGCTTTCTTT.

Remarks on this clonotype: This may arise from a read error, as a much more abundant clone is one base away. V gene TRBV27 combines with J gene TRBJ1-5; 8 bases agree with TRBD1. Germline values: CDR1 MNHEY, CDR2 SMNVEV (reference sequence). Trimming took 6 bases from V and 3 from J; bases not matched to a gene: 7. The CDR3 consists of 15 residues. CDR3 sequence (DNA): TGTGCCAGCAGACCCGGGACAGGTCTCAATCAGCCCCAGCATTTT. It is translated as CASRPGTGLNQPQHF.

This clonotype was detected only once. The CDR3 DNA is TGTGCCAGTAGTATCACCAGGGTAGAACCCGGGGAGCTGTTTTTT. This gives the protein CASSITRVEPGELFF. J is TRBJ2-2 and V is TRBV19; D may be TRBD1 (5 bases). CDR1 is LNHDA and CDR2 is SQIVND in the germline V gene (reference sequence). The CDR3 extends over 15 amino acids. V was pared by 3 bases and J by 6 bases, with 14 bases between.

This chain connects TRBV5-6 to TRBJ2-3; D could derive from TRBD1 or TRBD2 (6 bases each). Trimming removed 7 bases at V and 4 bases at J, with 10 bases between. This CDR3 spans 12 amino acids. CDR1 SGHDT and CDR2 YYEEEE come from the germline V gene. The CDR3 DNA follows: TGTGCCAGCCTAGGGGGGCCAGATACGCAGTATTTT. This encodes CASLGGPDTQYF. Variable domain in full (rest from reference TRBV5-6 and TRBJ2-3): DAGVTQSPTHLIKTRGQQVTLRCSPKSGHDTVSWYQQALGQGPQFIFQYYEEEERQRGNFPDRFSGHQFPNYSSELNVNALLLGDSALYLCASLGGPDTQYFGPGTRLTVL.

The CDR3 sequence: CASTPSGPTGELFF. The CDR3 DNA reads as TGTGCCAGCACCCCTAGCGGGCCTACCGGGGAGCTGTTTTTT. The chain carries TRBV5-4 and TRBJ2-2; 8 bases are a match to TRBD2. V dropped 6 bases and J dropped 5; count of bases not matched to a gene: 6. The CDR3 length is 14 residues. Germline lookup yields CDR1 SGHNT and CDR2 YYREEE (reference sequence). The full variable domain, completed using reference TRBV5-4 and TRBJ2-2, is ETGVTQSPTHLIKTRGQQVTLRCSSQSGHNTVSWYQQALGQGPQFIFQYYREEENGRGNFPPRFSGLQFPNYSSELNVNALELDDSALYLCASTPSGPTGELFFGEGSRLTVL.

This clonotype appeared many times. The chain employs TRBV4-1 and TRBJ1-4; a weak D match, TRBD1 (6 bases). Germline V gives CDR1 MGHRA, CDR2 YSYEKL. The CDR3 is made up of 15 amino acids. V lost 7 bases and J lost 0, with 12 bases in between. The DNA for the CDR3 is TGCGCCAGCAACTCGGAGGGGGCAACTAATGAAAAACTGTTTTTT. Translating it yields CASNSEGATNEKLFF.

This chain uses TRBV10-3 with TRBJ1-1, with D perhaps matching TRBD1 (5 bases). V shed 0 bases and J shed 3 bases, with 11 bases lying between them. The CDR3 totals 15 residues. Germline CDR1 ENHRY, CDR2 SYGVKD. Here the CDR3 DNA reads TGTGCCATCAGTGAGTCTTCAGGGCCTTACACTGAAGCTTTCTTT. Translating gives CAISESSGPYTEAFF.